This TCR beta chain was recovered during a study of cytomegalovirus exposure and HLA in healthy donors. Of note for this clone: Its antigen remains unknown.

The PCR used 60 Vbeta and 13 Jbeta primers. Generated by immunoSEQ multiplex PCR, the TCRdb table keeps only in-frame clones and is missing some. The sample holds approximately 170,000 clones; 65% to 85% are singletons and the top ten take about 0.76%. Germline V CDR1 and CDR2: SEHNR, FQNEAQ (reference sequence). V lost 2 bases, J lost 5 bases, and 17 bases lay in between. CDR3 length equals 16 residues. Overall study findings and caveats: The study listed 150 to 200 cytomegalovirus-associated TCR beta chains.

The rearrangement links TRBV7-9 to TRBJ2-3; D possibly corresponds to TRBD2 (5 bases). Source material: PBMCs. This TCR was recovered from a woman between 18 and 29 years old in good health and CMV-seronegative. The CDR3 sequence: CASSLSRGYLGDTQYF. CDR3 nucleotides: TGTGCCAGCAGCTTATCTAGAGGGTACTTAGGAGATACGCAGTATTTT.